This T cell receptor (beta chain) derives from a study of post-analysis software for immune sequencing data. Whole-study findings and limits: Samples from one preparation batch, clustered by F measure, grouped strongly together.

This clonotype turned up a few times. Antigen specificity is unknown. The TCR beta cDNA libraries contained unique molecular identifiers. When about 0.9 to 10 million T cells were used, they gave 500,000 or so cDNA molecules. TCRdb reprocessed the PCR reads with MiXCR, giving one entry per CDR3 protein. Of 350,000 to 500,000 distinct CDR3 sequences listed, approximately 37% were seen once; the top ten hold about 7.6%. The sequencing input was blood. The receptor was isolated from a girl aged 2 to 9 with multiple sclerosis.

The CDR3: CASSEEEQYF. DNA for the CDR3: TGCGCCAGCAGTGAGGAGGAGCAGTACTTC. The chain couples TRBV10-1 to TRBJ2-7; D is ambiguous. V lost 2 bases and J 7 bases, leaving 3 bases between the germline ends. The CDR3 consists of 10 residues. Germline V gives CDR1 WNHNN, CDR2 SYGVQD (reference sequence).